This T cell receptor beta chain originates from a study of post-analysis software for immune sequencing data. Whole-study context: In terms of disease course, relapsing-remitting, secondary progressive and progressive-relapsing multiple sclerosis were included. Study-wide results and caveats: Roughly 5 TRBV segments were significantly more frequent in patients than in controls. TRBV5-6, TRBV5-1 and TRBV20-1 were among these segments.

Every TCR beta cDNA library bore unique molecular identifiers. TCRdb re-called the PCR reads through MiXCR, storing one row per CDR3 protein. The data contain a few hundred thousand distinct CDR3 sequences, approximately 42% of them seen just once; the ten biggest clones take up approximately 7.7%. Germline V gene sequence: CDR1 SSHAT, CDR2 FNYEAQ (reference sequence). The CDR3 runs 16 residues. On this clonotype: Its antigen is unknown. An end of the junction differs from the germline gene, which may be a read error.

The chain employs TRBV7-7 and TRBJ2-1; perhaps TRBD1 as D (6 bases). Source material: blood. This receptor was taken from a girl aged 2 to 10 with multiple sclerosis. The CDR3 is CASSLSSGDSYNEQFF. CDR3 in DNA: TGTGCTAGCAGCTTAAGTTCAGGGGACTCCTACAATGAGCAGTTCTTC.